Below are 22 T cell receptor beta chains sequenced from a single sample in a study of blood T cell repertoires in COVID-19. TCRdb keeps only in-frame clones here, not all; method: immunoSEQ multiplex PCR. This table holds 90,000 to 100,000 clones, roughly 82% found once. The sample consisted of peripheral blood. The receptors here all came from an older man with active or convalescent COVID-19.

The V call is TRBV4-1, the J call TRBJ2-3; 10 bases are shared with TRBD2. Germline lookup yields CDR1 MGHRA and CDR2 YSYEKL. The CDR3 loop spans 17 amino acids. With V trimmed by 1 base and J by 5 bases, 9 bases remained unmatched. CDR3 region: CASSQGKAGGPGDTQYF. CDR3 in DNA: TGCGCCAGCAGCCAAGGCAAAGCGGGGGGGCCTGGAGATACGCAGTATTTT.

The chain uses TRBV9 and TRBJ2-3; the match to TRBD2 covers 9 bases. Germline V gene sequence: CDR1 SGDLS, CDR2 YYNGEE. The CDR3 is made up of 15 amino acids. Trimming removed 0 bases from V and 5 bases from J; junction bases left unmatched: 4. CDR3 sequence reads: CASSVGSGGEDTQYF. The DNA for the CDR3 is TGTGCCAGCAGCGTAGGTAGCGGGGGAGAAGATACGCAGTATTTT.

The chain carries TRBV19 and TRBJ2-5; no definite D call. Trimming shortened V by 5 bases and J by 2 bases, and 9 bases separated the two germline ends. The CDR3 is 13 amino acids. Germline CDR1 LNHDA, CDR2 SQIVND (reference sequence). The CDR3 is CASSAFTQETQYF. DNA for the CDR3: TGTGCCAGTAGTGCCTTTACACAAGAGACCCAGTACTTC.

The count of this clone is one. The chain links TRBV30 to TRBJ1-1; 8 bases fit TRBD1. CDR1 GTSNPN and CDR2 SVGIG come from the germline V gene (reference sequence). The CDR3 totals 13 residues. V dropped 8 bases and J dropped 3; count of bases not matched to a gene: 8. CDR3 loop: CAQSRGLDTEAFF. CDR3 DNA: TGTGCCCAAAGCAGGGGGCTTGACACTGAAGCTTTCTTT.

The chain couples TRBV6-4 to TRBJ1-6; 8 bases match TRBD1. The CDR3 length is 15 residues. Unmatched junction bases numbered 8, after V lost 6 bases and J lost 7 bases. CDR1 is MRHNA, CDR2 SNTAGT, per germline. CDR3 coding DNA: TGTGCCAGCAGACCACAGGGGGAATTAAATTCACCCCTCCACTTT. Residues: CASRPQGELNSPLHF.

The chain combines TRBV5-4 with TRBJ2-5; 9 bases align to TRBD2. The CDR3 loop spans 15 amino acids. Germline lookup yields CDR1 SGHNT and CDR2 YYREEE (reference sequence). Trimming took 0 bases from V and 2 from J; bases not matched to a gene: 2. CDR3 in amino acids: CASSLGLAAQETQYF. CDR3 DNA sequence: TGTGCCAGCAGCTTGGGACTAGCGGCACAAGAGACCCAGTACTTC.

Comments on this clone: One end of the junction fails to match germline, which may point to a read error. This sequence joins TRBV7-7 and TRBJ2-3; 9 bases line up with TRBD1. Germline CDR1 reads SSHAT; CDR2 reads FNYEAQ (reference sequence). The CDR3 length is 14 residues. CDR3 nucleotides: TGTGCTAGCAGCTACAGGGGGCAGGGAGATACGCAGTATTTT. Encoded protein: CASSYRGQGDTQYF.

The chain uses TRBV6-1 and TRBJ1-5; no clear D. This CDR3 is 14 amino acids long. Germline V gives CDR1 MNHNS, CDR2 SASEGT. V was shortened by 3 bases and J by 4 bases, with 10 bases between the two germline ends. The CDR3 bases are TGTGCCAGCAGTGATTTGGGCCTAAATCAGCCCCAGCATTTT. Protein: CASSDLGLNQPQHF.

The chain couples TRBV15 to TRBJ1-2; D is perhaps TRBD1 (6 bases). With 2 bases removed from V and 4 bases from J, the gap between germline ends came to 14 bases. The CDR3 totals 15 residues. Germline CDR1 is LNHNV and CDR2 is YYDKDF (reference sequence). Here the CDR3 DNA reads TGTGCCACCAGCAGAAACGAAGGCAGGGGCTATGGCTACACCTTC. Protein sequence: CATSRNEGRGYGYTF.

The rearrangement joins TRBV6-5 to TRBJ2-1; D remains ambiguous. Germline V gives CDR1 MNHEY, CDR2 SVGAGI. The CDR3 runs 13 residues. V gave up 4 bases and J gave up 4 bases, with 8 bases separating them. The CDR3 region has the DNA TGTGCCAGCAGTTCCCCTAGGTACAATGAGCAGTTCTTC. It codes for CASSSPRYNEQFF.

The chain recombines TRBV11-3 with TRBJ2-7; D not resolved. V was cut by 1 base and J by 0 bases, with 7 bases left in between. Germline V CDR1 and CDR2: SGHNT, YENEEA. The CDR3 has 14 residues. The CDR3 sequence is CASSLGDSSYEQYF. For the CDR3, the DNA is TGTGCCAGCAGCTTAGGTGATAGCTCCTACGAGCAGTACTTC.

The DNA for the CDR3 is TGTGCCAGCAGCGGGGGGGGCGCAGGACCCGTGGTTGGTTGGGGCGGCTACACCTTC. It encodes CASSGGGAGPVVGWGGYTF. The chain carries TRBV3-1 (or the pseudogene TRBV3-2) and TRBJ1-2, with a tentative D call TRBD1 (6 bases). The CDR3 length is 19 residues. Trimming stripped 5 bases from V and 8 bases from J, with 33 bases between. Germline values: CDR1 LGHDT, CDR2 YNNKEL (reference sequence).

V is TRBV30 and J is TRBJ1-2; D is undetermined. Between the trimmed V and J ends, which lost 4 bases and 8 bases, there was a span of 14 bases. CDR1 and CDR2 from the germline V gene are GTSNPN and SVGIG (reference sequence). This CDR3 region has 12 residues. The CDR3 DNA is TGTGCCTGGACCCGAGCCTTGGGCGGCTACACCTTC. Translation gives CAWTRALGGYTF. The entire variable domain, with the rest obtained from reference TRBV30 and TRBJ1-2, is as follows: SQTIHQWPATLVQPVGSPLSLECTVEGTSNPNLYWYRQAAGRGLQLLFYSVGIGQISSEVPQNLSASRPQDRQFILSSKKLLLSDSGFYLCAWTRALGGYTFGSGTRLTVV.

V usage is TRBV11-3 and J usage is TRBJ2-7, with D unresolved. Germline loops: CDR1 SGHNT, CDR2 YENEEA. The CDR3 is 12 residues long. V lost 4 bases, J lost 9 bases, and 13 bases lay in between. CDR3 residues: CASSSNSRSQYF. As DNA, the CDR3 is TGTGCCAGCAGCTCCAATTCCCGGTCGCAGTACTTC.

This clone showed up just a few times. In nucleotides, the CDR3 is TGTGCCAGCAGCCCCGGGGGGGCGGGGGCCCGCGAGTTCTTC. It codes for CASSPGGAGAREFF. V gene TRBV5-6 combines with J gene TRBJ2-1; 8 nucleotides align to TRBD2. The V and J ends lost 4 bases and 14 bases, in that order; junction bases with no gene match: 14. Germline lookup yields CDR1 SGHDT and CDR2 YYEEEE. The CDR3 has 14 residues.

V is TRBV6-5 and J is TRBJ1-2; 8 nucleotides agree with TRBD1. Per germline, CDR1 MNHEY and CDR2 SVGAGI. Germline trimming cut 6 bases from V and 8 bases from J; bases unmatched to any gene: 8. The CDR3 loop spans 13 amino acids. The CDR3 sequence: CASRWTGTYGYTF. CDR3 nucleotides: TGTGCCAGCAGATGGACAGGGACTTACGGCTACACCTTC.

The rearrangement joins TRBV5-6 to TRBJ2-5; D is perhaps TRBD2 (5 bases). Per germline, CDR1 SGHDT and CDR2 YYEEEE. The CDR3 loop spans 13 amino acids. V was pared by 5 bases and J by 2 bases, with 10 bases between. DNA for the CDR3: TGTGCCAGCAGAGGTCGGGGACAAGAGACCCAGTACTTC. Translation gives CASRGRGQETQYF.

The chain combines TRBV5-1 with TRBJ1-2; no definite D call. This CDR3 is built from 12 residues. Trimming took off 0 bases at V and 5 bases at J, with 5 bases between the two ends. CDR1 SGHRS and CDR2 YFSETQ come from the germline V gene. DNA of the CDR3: TGCGCCAGCAGCTTGGGGGAGTATGGCTACACCTTC. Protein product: CASSLGEYGYTF.

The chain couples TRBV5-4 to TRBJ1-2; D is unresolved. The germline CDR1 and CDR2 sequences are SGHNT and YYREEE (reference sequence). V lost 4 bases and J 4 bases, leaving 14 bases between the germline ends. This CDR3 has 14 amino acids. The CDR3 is CASSEGFEGYGYTF. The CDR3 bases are TGTGCCAGCAGCGAGGGATTCGAAGGCTATGGCTACACCTTC. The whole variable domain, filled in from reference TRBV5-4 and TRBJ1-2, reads ETGVTQSPTHLIKTRGQQVTLRCSSQSGHNTVSWYQQALGQGPQFIFQYYREEENGRGNFPPRFSGLQFPNYSSELNVNALELDDSALYLCASSEGFEGYGYTFGSGTRLTVV.

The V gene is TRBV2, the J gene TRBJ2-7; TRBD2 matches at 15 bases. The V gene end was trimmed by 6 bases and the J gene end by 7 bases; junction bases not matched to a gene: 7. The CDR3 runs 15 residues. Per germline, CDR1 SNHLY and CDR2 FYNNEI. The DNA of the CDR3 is TGTGCCAGCAGGGCCAGAGGACTAGCGGGGGGGGAGCAGTACTTC. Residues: CASRARGLAGGEQYF.

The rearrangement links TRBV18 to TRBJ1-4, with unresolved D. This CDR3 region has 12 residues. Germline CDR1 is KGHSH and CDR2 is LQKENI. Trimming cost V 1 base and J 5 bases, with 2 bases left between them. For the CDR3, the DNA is TGTGCCAGCTCACCACTAAATGAAAAACTGTTTTTT. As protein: CASSPLNEKLFF.

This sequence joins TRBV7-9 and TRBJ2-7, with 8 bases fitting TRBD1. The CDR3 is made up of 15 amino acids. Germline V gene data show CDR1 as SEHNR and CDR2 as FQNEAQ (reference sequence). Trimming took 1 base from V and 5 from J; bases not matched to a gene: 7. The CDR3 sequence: CASSLGTGLIDEQYF. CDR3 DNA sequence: TGTGCCAGCAGCTTAGGGACAGGGCTTATAGACGAGCAGTACTTC.